This is a list of T cell receptor beta chains from one sample in a study of T-cell memory formation after mild COVID-19. TCRdb re-analysed the 5' RACE reads in MiXCR, keeping a single row per CDR3 protein. The sample yields some 50,000 distinct CDR3 sequences, more than 10% seen once. Sequencing was carried out using PBMCs or a T cell subset sorted from them (not recorded which). These receptors came from a man aged 18-30 years who had mild COVID-19 (a few samples of this study predate the infection). Cell type and time point are not known. Each CDR3 is given with its conserved first and last residue. The D gene is left open where the match is weak. A row's size may be missing; if present it is once, few, many or a size class.

j_gene,v_gene,abundance,d_gene,CDR3nt,CDR3aa
TRBJ2-7,TRBV6-2/TRBV6-3,many,-,TGTGCCAGCAGTTACGGACTTCCCTACGAGCAGTACTTC,CASSYGLPYEQYF
TRBJ2-7,TRBV6-2/TRBV6-3,-,-,TGTGCCAGCGAGCAACAGGGCCGTGGCTACGAGCAGTACTTC,CASEQQGRGYEQYF
TRBJ1-6,TRBV20-1,-,-,TGCAGTGCCGCCCTTCGCTCCTATAATTCACCCCTCCACTTT,CSAALRSYNSPLHF
TRBJ2-3,TRBV9,-,-,TGTGCCAGCAGCGTAGCTCCCCTGGCGTATGAGGCGCAGTATTTT,CASSVAPLAYEAQYF
TRBJ2-3,TRBV20-1,-,TRBD2,TGCAGTGCCTCTCAGGGGCGGGGGGGCCGCGGAGATACGCAGTATTTT,CSASQGRGGRGDTQYF
TRBJ2-7,TRBV5-5,once,-,TGTGCCAGCAGCCGCTCGGTTGGCTACGAGCAGTACTTC,CASSRSVGYEQYF
TRBJ2-3,TRBV7-2,-,-,TGTGCCAGCAGCTTAAGAAGGGTTTCGACAGATACGCAGTATTTT,CASSLRRVSTDTQYF
TRBJ2-2,TRBV2,once,-,TGTGCCAGCAGTGAATGGGGGGCCGGTGCCGGGGAGCTGTTTTTT,CASSEWGAGAGELFF
TRBJ2-2,TRBV21-1,-,-,TGTGCCAGCAGACGCACGACAGGGCAAGGTTTTAAGAGTACCGGGGAGCTGTTTTTT,CASRRTTGQGFKSTGELFF
TRBJ2-5,TRBV7-8,-,-,TGTGCCAGCAGGCTCCGAGGGCCCGGGGCGCGGACCCAGTACTTC,CASRLRGPGARTQYF
TRBJ1-1,TRBV7-2,many,TRBD1,TGTGCCAGCAGCCGGGACAGATTTTTCACTGAAGCTTTCTTT,CASSRDRFFTEAFF
TRBJ2-7,TRBV6-2/TRBV6-3,-,-,TGTGCCAGCAGTCCTCAGGAGACCTACGAGCAGTACTTC,CASSPQETYEQYF
TRBJ2-5,TRBV12-3/TRBV12-4,few,-,TGTGCCAGCAGTTTAGGGACAGAGTACCAAGAGACCCAGTACTTC,CASSLGTEYQETQYF
TRBJ2-3,TRBV6-6,few,TRBD2,TGTGCCAGCCACAGGGAGCGGGGGGGCTCAGATACGCAGTATTTT,CASHRERGGSDTQYF
TRBJ2-7,TRBV4-1,few,-,TGCGCCAGCAGCCAAGGGAGGGGGAACCGCCACGAGCAGTACTTC,CASSQGRGNRHEQYF
TRBJ2-3,TRBV7-2,few,-,TGTGCCAGCAGCTTTGTAGGTGGGGGGGCATCAGATACGCAGTATTTT,CASSFVGGGASDTQYF
TRBJ2-5,TRBV6-2/TRBV6-3,many,-,TGTGCCAGCAGTTACAGGACTGAAGAGACCCAGTACTTC,CASSYRTEETQYF
TRBJ1-5,TRBV12-3/TRBV12-4,-,TRBD1,TGTGCCAGCAGGAGCGGACAGGGCAATCAGCCCCAGCATTTT,CASRSGQGNQPQHF
TRBJ1-1,TRBV10-1,-,-,TGCGCCAGCACCCGAAGTAAGGGTGGTGGCACTCAGAACACTGAAGCTTTCTTT,CASTRSKGGGTQNTEAFF
TRBJ2-3,TRBV11-1,few,-,TGTGCCAGCAGCTTGACTGAATTCACAGATACGCAGTATTTT,CASSLTEFTDTQYF